Described below is a single T cell receptor (beta chain) sequence and its context. Antigen unknown. Germline CDR1 is SGHTA and CDR2 is FQGNSA. The CDR3 contains 12 residues. V was pared by 8 bases and J by 8 bases, with 14 bases between. The sample originates from a study of T cell repertoires in cytomegalovirus infection. TCRdb analysed the reads with MiXCR anew, one entry per CDR3 protein. The sample contains just under 500,000 distinct CDR3 sequences, around 35% of which appear only once. This rearrangement joins TRBV7-2 to TRBJ2-3; D possibly corresponds to TRBD1 (6 bases). The receptor was derived from a human donor in good health (CMV status not recorded). Some clones in this sample may be carry-over from other donors' samples. The sequencing here drew on cultured PBMCs, taken from culture after CMV antigen stimulation. CDR3 region: CASCTRDTTQYF. The CDR3 DNA reads TGTGCCAGCTGCACCCGGGACACTACGCAGTATTTT.